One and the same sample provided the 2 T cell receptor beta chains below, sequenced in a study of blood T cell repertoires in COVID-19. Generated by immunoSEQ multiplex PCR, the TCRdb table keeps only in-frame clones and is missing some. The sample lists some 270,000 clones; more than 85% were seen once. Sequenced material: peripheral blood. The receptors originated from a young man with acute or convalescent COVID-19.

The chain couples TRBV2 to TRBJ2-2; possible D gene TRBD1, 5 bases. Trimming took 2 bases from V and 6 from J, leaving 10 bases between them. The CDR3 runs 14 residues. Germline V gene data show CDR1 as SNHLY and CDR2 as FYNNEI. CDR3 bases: TGTGCCAGCAGTGAACAGGGTACCGCCGGGGAGCTGTTTTTT. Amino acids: CASSEQGTAGELFF.

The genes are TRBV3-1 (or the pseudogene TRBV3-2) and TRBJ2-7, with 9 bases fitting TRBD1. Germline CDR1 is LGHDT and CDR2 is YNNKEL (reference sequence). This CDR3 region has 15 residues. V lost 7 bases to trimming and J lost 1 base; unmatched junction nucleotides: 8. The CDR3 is CASTSYGTGSYEQYF. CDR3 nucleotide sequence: TGTGCCAGCACCTCCTACGGGACAGGGTCCTACGAGCAGTACTTC.